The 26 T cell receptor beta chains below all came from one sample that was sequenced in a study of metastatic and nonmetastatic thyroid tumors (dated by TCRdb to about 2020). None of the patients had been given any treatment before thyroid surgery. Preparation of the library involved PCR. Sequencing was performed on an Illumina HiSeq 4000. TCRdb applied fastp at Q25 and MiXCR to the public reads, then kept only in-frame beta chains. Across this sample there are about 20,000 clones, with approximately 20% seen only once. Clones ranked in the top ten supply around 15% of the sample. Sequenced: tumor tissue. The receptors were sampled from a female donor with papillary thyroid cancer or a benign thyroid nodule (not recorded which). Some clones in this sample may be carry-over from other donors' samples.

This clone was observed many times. The CDR3 sequence: CASSSLSSYNSPLHF. In DNA form, the CDR3 reads TGTGCCAGCAGCTCCCTAAGCTCCTATAATTCACCCCTCCACTTT. The chain uses TRBV5-6 and TRBJ1-6; D unclear. The germline V gene encodes CDR1 SGHDT and CDR2 YYEEEE. V dropped 3 bases and J dropped 0 bases, with 7 bases sitting between them. The CDR3 is 15 residues long.

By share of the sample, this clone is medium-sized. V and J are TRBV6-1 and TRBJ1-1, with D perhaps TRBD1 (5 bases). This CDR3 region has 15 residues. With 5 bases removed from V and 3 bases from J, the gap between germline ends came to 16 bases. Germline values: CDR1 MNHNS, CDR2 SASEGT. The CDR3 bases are TGTGCCAGCAGTTATCAGGGTCCCGCTTACACTGAAGCTTTCTTT. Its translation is CASSYQGPAYTEAFF.

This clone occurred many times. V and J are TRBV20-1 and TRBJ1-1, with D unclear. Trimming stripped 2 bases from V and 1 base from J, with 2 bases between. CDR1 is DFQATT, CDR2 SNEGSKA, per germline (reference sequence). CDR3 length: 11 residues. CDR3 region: CSARQNTEAFF. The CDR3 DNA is TGCAGTGCTAGACAGAACACTGAAGCTTTCTTT.

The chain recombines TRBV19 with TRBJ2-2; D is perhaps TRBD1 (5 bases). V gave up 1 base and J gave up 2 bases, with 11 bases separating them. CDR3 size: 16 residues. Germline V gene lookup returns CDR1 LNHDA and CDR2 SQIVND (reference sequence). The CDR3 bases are TGTGCCAGTAGTATAGGAACAAGGGGAAACACCGGGGAGCTGTTTTTT. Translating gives CASSIGTRGNTGELFF.

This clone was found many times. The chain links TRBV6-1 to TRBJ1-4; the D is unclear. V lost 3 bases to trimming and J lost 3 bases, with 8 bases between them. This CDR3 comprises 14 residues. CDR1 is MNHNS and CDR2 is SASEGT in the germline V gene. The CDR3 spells CASSEGLSNEKLFF. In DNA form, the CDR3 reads TGTGCCAGCAGTGAGGGCTTGTCTAATGAAAAACTGTTTTTT.

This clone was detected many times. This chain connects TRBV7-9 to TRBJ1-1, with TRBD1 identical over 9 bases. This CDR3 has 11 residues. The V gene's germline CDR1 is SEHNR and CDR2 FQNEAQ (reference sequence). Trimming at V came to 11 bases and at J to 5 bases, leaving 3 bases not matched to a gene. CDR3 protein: CAGDRGTEAFF. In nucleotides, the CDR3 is TGTGCCGGTGACAGGGGGACTGAAGCTTTCTTT.

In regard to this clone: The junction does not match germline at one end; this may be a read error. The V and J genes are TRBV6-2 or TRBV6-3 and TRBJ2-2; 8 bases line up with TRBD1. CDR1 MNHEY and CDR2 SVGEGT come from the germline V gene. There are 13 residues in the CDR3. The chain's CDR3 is CASSCSFQGANLF. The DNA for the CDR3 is TGTGCCAGCAGTTGCTCGTTCCAGGGGGCGAATCTTTTT.

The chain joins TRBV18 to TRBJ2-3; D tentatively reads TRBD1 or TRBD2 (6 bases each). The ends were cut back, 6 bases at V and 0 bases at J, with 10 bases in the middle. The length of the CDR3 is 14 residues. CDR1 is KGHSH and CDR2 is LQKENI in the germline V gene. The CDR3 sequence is CASSPGASTDTQYF. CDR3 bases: TGTGCCAGCTCGCCGGGGGCTAGCACAGATACGCAGTATTTT.

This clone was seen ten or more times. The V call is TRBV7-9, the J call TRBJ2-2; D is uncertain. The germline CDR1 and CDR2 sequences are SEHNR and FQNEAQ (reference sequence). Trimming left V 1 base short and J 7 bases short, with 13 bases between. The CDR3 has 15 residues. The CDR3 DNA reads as TGTGCCAGCAGCTTAGGGCTTCGCGTTGGCGGGGAGCTGTTTTTT. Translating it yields CASSLGLRVGGELFF.

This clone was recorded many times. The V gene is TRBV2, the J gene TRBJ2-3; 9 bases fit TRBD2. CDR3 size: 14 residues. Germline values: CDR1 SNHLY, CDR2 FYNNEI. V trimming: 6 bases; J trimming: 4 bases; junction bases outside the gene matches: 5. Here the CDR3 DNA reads TGTGCCAGCAGGCGGGCGGGAGGGGCAGATACGCAGTATTTT. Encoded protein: CASRRAGGADTQYF. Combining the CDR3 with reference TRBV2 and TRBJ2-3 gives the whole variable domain EPEVTQTPSHQVTQMGQEVILRCVPISNHLYFYWYRQILGQKVEFLVSFYNNEISEKSEIFDDQFSVERPDGSNFTLKIRSTKLEDSAMYFCASRRAGGADTQYFGPGTRLTVL.

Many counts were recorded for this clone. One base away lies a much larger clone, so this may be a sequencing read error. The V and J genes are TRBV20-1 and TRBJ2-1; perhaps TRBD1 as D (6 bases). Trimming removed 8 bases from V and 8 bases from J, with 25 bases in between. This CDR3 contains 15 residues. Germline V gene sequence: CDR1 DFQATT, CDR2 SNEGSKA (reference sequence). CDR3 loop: CSLREQGSEIDEQFF. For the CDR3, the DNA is TGCAGTCTTAGGGAACAGGGTTCAGAAATCGATGAGCAGTTCTTC.

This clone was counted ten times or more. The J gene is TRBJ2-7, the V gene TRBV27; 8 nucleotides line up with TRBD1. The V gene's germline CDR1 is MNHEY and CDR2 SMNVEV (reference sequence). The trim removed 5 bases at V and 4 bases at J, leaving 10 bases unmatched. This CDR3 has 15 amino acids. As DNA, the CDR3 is TGTGCCAGCAGTGCGTTCGGACAGGGTTTGTACGAGCAGTACTTC. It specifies CASSAFGQGLYEQYF.

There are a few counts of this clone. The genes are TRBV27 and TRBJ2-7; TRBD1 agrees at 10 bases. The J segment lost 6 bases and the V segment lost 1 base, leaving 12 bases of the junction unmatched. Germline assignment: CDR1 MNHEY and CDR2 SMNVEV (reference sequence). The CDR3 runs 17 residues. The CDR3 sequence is CASSLLFRDRGSVEQYF. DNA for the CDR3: TGTGCCAGCAGTTTATTGTTTAGGGACAGGGGATCTGTCGAGCAGTACTTC.

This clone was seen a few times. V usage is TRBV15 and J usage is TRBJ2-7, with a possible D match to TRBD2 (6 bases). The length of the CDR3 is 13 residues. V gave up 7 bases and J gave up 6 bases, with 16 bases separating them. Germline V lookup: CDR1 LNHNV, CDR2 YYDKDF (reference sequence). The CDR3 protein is CATNEGFGGEQYF. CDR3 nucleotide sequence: TGTGCCACCAACGAAGGGTTCGGGGGCGAGCAGTACTTC.

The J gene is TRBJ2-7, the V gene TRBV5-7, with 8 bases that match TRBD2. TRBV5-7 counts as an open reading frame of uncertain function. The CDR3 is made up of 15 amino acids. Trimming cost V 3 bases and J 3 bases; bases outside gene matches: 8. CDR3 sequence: CASSYSAGAGYEQYF. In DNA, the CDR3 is TGTGCCAGCAGCTACTCAGCGGGAGCGGGCTACGAGCAGTACTTC.

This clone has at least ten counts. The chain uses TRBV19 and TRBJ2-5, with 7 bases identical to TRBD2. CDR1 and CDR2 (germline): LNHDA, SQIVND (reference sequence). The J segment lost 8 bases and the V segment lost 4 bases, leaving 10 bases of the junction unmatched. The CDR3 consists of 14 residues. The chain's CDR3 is CASSTLLGGSTQYF. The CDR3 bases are TGTGCCAGTAGTACCCTTTTGGGAGGGTCAACCCAGTACTTC.

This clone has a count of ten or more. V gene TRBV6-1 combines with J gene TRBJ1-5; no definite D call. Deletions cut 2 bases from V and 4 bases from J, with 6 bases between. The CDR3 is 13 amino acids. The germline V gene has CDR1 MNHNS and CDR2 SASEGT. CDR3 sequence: CASSEYQNQPQHF. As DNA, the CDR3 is TGTGCCAGCAGTGAATACCAAAATCAGCCCCAGCATTTT.

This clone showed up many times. The CDR3 nucleotides read TGTGCCAGCAGCCATCCCAGCGGGAGGGAGGGGTACGAGCAGTACTTC. Its protein is CASSHPSGREGYEQYF. The chain recombines TRBV7-9 with TRBJ2-7; 10 bases are a match to TRBD2. Germline lookup yields CDR1 SEHNR and CDR2 FQNEAQ (reference sequence). The length of the CDR3 is 16 residues. The J segment lost 4 bases and the V segment lost 5 bases, leaving 11 bases of the junction unmatched. The full variable domain, rest sourced from reference TRBV7-9 and TRBJ2-7, is DTGVSQNPRHKITKRGQNVTFRCDPISEHNRLYWYRQTLGQGPEFLTYFQNEAQLEKSRLLSDRFSAERPKGSFSTLEIQRTEQGDSAMYLCASSHPSGREGYEQYFGPGTRLTVT.

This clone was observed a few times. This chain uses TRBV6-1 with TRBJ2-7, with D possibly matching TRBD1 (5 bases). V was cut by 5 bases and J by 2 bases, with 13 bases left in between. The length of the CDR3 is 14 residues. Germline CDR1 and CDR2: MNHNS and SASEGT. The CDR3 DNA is TGTGCCAGCAGTCAGGGTTTAAATACCTACGAGCAGTACTTC. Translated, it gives CASSQGLNTYEQYF.

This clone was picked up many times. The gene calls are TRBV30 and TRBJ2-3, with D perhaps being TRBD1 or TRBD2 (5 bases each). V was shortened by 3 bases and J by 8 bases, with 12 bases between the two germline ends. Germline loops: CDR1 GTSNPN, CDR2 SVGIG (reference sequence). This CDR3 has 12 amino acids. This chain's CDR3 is CAWRRDLATQYF. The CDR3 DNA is TGTGCCTGGAGAAGGGACCTGGCTACGCAGTATTTT.

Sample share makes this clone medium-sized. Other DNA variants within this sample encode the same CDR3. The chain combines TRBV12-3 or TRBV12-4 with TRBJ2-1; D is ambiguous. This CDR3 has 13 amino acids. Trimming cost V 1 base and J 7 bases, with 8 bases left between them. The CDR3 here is CASSLGLRNEQFF. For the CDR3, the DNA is TGTGCCAGCAGTTTAGGTTTGAGAAATGAGCAGTTCTTC.

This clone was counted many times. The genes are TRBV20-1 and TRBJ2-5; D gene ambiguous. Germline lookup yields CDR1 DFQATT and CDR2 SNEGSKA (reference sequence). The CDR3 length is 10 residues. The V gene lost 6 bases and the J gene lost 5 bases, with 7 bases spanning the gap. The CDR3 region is CSAARETQYF. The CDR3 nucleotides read TGCAGTGCCGCACGGGAGACCCAGTACTTC.

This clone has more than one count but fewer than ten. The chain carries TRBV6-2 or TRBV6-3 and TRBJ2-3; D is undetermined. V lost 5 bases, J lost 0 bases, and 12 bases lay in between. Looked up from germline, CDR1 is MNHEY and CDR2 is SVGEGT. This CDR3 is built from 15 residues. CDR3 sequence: CASSPRLTSTDTQYF. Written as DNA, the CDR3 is TGTGCCAGCAGTCCCCGACTTACTAGCACAGATACGCAGTATTTT.

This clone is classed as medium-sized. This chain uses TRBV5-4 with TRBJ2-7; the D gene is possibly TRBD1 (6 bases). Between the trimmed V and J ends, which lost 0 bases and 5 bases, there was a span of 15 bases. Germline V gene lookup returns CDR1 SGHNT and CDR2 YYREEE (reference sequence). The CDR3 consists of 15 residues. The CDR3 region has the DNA TGTGCCAGCAGCTTGGGGGTACAGGGTGGCCACGAGCAGTACTTC. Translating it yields CASSLGVQGGHEQYF.

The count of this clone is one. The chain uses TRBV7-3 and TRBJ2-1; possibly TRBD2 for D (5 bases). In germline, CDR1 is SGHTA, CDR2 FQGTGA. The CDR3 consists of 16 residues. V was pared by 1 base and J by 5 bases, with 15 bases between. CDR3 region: CASSLSLLAGNNEQFF. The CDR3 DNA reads TGTGCCAGCAGCTTAAGTCTGCTAGCAGGCAACAATGAGCAGTTCTTC.

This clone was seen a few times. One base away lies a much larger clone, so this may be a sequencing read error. The CDR3 DNA reads TGTGCCAGCAGTTTTGGAATGACTGAAGCTTTCTTT. Encoded protein: CASSFGMTEAFF. The V gene is TRBV28, the J gene TRBJ1-1; D remains unclear. The CDR3 extends over 12 amino acids. V was cut by 3 bases and J by 5 bases, with 7 bases left in between. CDR1 is MDHEN and CDR2 is SYDVKM in the germline V gene.